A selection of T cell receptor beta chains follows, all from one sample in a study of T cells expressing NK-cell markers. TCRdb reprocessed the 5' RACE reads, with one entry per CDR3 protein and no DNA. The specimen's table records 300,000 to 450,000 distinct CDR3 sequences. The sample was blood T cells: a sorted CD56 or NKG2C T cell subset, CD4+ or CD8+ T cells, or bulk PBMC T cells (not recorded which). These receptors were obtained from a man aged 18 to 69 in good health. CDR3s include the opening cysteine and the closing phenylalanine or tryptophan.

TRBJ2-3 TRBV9 CASSVVGLVPTDTQYF
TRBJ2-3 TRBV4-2 CASSQDRFGGGRNTQYF
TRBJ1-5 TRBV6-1 CASSENRGRGESQHF
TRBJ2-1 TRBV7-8 CASSLVLAGGLREQFF
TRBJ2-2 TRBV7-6 CAGTPASTGELFF
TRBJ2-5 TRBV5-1 CASRTQGETQYF
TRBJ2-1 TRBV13 CASSSGLAGVLNEQFF
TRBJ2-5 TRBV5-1 CASSPLGGGPQETQYF
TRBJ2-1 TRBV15 CATSRGSSGGALDEQFF
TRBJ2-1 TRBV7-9 CASSLGSGDYNEQFF
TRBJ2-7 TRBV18 CASSPLPPLRGADEQYF
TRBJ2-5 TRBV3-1 CASSQDRRDRGFMETQYF
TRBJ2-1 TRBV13 CASSFFSGMDSQWSDEQFF
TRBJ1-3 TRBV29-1 CSVAIGGGNTIYF
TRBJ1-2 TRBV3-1 CASSPRDRDFWGYTF
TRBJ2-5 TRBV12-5 CASGKGLAAPSTETQYF
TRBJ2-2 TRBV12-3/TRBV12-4 CASNRQGYTGELFF